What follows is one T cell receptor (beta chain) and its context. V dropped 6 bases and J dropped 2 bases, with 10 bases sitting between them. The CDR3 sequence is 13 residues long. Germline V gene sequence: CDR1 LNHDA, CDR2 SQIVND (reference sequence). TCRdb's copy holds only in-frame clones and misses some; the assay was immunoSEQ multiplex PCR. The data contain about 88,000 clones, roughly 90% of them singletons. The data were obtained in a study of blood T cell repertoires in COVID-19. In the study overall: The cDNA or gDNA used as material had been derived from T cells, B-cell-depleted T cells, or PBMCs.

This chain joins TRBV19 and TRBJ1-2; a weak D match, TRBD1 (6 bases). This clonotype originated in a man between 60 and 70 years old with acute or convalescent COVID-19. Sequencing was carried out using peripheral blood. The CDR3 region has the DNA TGTGCCAGTAGCCCCACAGGGAACTATGGCTACACCTTC. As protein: CASSPTGNYGYTF.